Listed here are 17 T cell receptor beta chains from one sample, sequenced in a study of identical twins. TCRdb called the 5' RACE reads again in MiXCR, with one record for every CDR3 protein. The sample has some 1,700,000 distinct CDR3 sequences, about 32% seen once. Sequencing was carried out using cord blood. All receptors derive from a newborn girl in good health.

This clonotype was detected once. The rearrangement uses TRBV20-1 and TRBJ2-5; D is perhaps TRBD1 (6 bases). The V gene lost 5 bases and the J gene lost 11 bases, with 15 bases spanning the gap. CDR1 is DFQATT and CDR2 is SNEGSKA in the germline V gene (reference sequence). There are 11 residues in the CDR3. The CDR3 bases are TGCAGTGCTCCGGACAGCGATGAGCAGTACTTC. It specifies CSAPDSDEQYF.

This clonotype was found a few times. V and J are TRBV20-1 and TRBJ2-5; the D gene is possibly TRBD1 (7 bases). Germline CDR1 is DFQATT and CDR2 is SNEGSKA (reference sequence). CDR3 length: 12 amino acids. V was shortened by 6 bases and J by 11 bases, with 19 bases between the two germline ends. CDR3 sequence (DNA): TGCAGTGCAGAAAAAGACAGGGAGGTGCAGTACTTC. It codes for CSAEKDREVQYF.

The chain carries TRBV29-1 and TRBJ2-2; D gene uncertain. In germline, CDR1 is SQVTM, CDR2 ANQGSEA. The CDR3 extends over 11 amino acids. With 1 base removed from V and 7 bases from J, the gap between germline ends came to 4 bases. For the CDR3, the DNA is TGCAGCGTTGAAGCGGTCGGGGAGCTGTTTTTT. Its protein product is CSVEAVGELFF.

This clonotype was detected a few times. This chain joins TRBV28 and TRBJ2-7; TRBD2 might be the D (5 bases). V was pared by 2 bases and J by 5 bases, with 13 bases between. Looked up from germline, CDR1 is MDHEN and CDR2 is SYDVKM. The CDR3 extends over 14 amino acids. DNA of the CDR3: TGTGCCAGCAGTTTACGAAACTTGAGGGACGAGCAGTACTTC. Translation gives CASSLRNLRDEQYF.

The chain has TRBV4-1 and TRBJ2-2; D perhaps matches TRBD2 (5 bases). Trimming removed 0 bases from V and 1 base from J, with 15 bases in between. The germline V gene has CDR1 MGHRA and CDR2 YSYEKL. This CDR3 comprises 18 residues. CDR3 loop: CASSQEELGNRNTGELFF. CDR3 coding DNA: TGCGCCAGCAGCCAAGAAGAACTCGGGAATCGGAACACCGGGGAGCTGTTTTTT.

J is TRBJ1-6 and V is TRBV29-1, with D maybe TRBD1 (5 bases). V lost 5 bases to trimming and J lost 6 bases, with 8 bases between them. Germline-derived CDR1 and CDR2 are SQVTM and ANQGSEA. The CDR3 extends over 12 amino acids. The CDR3 nucleotides read TGCAGCGTTCGGCAGGGTAATTCACCCCTCCACTTT. As protein: CSVRQGNSPLHF.

The V call is TRBV7-8, the J call TRBJ2-7; D may be TRBD1 (6 bases). The CDR3 spans 13 residues. Germline V lookup: CDR1 SGHVS, CDR2 FQNEAQ. Trimming cost V 6 bases and J 5 bases, with 14 bases left between them. Written as DNA, the CDR3 is TGTGCCAGCAGAATCAGAGGGGGAGACGAGCAGTACTTC. Protein product: CASRIRGGDEQYF.

This clonotype came up a few times. The genes are TRBV28 and TRBJ2-7; TRBD2 agrees at 9 bases. V was clipped by 5 bases and J by 4 bases; unmatched bases: 6. The V gene's germline CDR1 is MDHEN and CDR2 SYDVKM. The CDR3 is 14 residues long. CDR3 sequence reads: CASSRLAELYEQYF. The CDR3 nucleotides are TGTGCCAGCAGTCGACTAGCGGAACTATACGAGCAGTACTTC.

The CDR3 loop reads CGLGANYGYTF. The CDR3 DNA sequence: TGCGGTTTGGGGGCTAACTATGGCTACACCTTC. J is TRBJ1-2 and V is TRBV20-1; D may be TRBD1 (5 bases). The germline V gene has CDR1 DFQATT and CDR2 SNEGSKA (reference sequence). The CDR3 is 11 residues long.

The chain has TRBV20-1 and TRBJ2-7, with 9 bases lining up with TRBD2. The length of the CDR3 is 13 residues. Unmatched junction bases numbered 5, after V lost 3 bases and J lost 5 bases. Germline assignment: CDR1 DFQATT and CDR2 SNEGSKA (reference sequence). CDR3 nucleotides: TGCAGTGCTAGTAGCGGGAGCGTCCACGAGCAGTACTTC. Translation gives CSASSGSVHEQYF.

Ten or more counts support this clonotype. The chain has TRBV27 and TRBJ2-7, with 10 bases matching TRBD2. The germline V gene has CDR1 MNHEY and CDR2 SMNVEV (reference sequence). V shed 4 bases, J shed 3 bases, and the junction held 3 bases outside the gene matches. The CDR3 extends over 14 amino acids. The CDR3 protein is CASSSGLADYEQYF. The DNA of the CDR3 is TGTGCCAGCAGTTCCGGACTAGCGGACTACGAGCAGTACTTC.

In its sample, this clonotype was seen a few times. The V call is TRBV7-2, the J call TRBJ2-1; 11 bases agree with TRBD2. Unmatched junction bases numbered 11, after V lost 1 base and J lost 9 bases. The CDR3 loop spans 17 amino acids. Germline V lookup: CDR1 SGHTA, CDR2 FQGNSA. The CDR3 region has the DNA TGTGCCAGCAGCTTAGTCCCACTAGCGGGAGTTGGTAGTGAGCAGTTCTTC. Its translation is CASSLVPLAGVGSEQFF.

V is TRBV28 and J is TRBJ2-1, with a weak D call TRBD2 (6 bases). The germline V and J ends were trimmed by 7 bases and 4 bases, with 20 bases remaining between them. Germline lookup yields CDR1 MDHEN and CDR2 SYDVKM. There are 16 residues in the CDR3. CDR3 coding DNA: TGTGCCAGCACCCATTTCGGGAGCGGTCTGTACAATGAGCAGTTCTTC. Translating gives CASTHFGSGLYNEQFF.

This clonotype appeared a few times. DNA for the CDR3: TGTGCCAGCAGCCAAGACTTACAGTTCAATCAGCCCCAGCATTTT. It codes for CASSQDLQFNQPQHF. The chain combines TRBV4-2 with TRBJ1-5, with D uncertain. The CDR3 loop spans 15 amino acids. Germline V gene lookup returns CDR1 LGHNA and CDR2 YNFKEQ. Between the trimmed V and J ends, which lost 0 bases and 3 bases, there was a span of 9 bases.

This chain connects TRBV10-2 to TRBJ1-2; D gene uncertain. CDR3 length: 16 residues. Per the germline V gene, CDR1 is WSHSY and CDR2 is SAAADI. V lost 6 bases, J lost 6 bases, and 23 bases lay in between. The CDR3 nucleotides read TGCGCCAGCAGCCCCAAGGGTGGTCAGGACGTCCATGGCTACACCTTC. It encodes CASSPKGGQDVHGYTF.

This clonotype turned up a few times. In nucleotides, the CDR3 is TGTGCCGGCGGACCAGGTCACGAGCAGTACTTC. Translated, it gives CAGGPGHEQYF. The chain combines TRBV27 with TRBJ2-4; D unclear. Gene TRBJ2-7 matches the end of the DNA better, so the J call may be wrong. From germline, CDR1 is MNHEY and CDR2 SMNVEV (reference sequence). This CDR3 is built from 11 residues.

This clonotype was detected ten times or more. The V gene is TRBV4-1, the J gene TRBJ2-7, with D perhaps matching TRBD1 (5 bases). Trimming took 0 bases from V and 10 from J, leaving 7 bases between them. CDR3 length: 11 amino acids. The V gene's germline CDR1 is MGHRA and CDR2 YSYEKL. CDR3 sequence: CASSQEDIQYF. CDR3 bases: TGCGCCAGCAGCCAAGAGGACATCCAGTACTTC.